This is a list of T cell receptor beta chains from one sample in a study of T cell responses to AZD1222 COVID-19 vaccine. Sequenced by immunoSEQ multiplex PCR; TCRdb stores in-frame clones only, minus some. The sample includes roughly 80,000 clones, 92% of them seen just once. This specimen consisted of peripheral blood, obtained on day 0 of AZD1222 vaccination. These receptors all stem from an adult in good health. The CDR3 runs from the conserved cysteine through the conserved F or W. Fields, in order: V gene, clone size, CDR3 length, J gene, D gene, CDR3 protein, CDR3 DNA. D genes are given only for firm matches. Only some rows state a clone size, as once, few, many or a class for expanded clones.

TRBV5-4	NA	13	TRBJ1-5	NA	CASSSQGYGPQHF	TGTGCCAGCAGCTCGCAGGGTTATGGGCCCCAGCATTTT
TRBV11-2	NA	13	TRBJ1-2	NA	CASSPQDGYGYTF	TGTGCCAGCAGCCCGCAGGACGGGTATGGCTACACCTTC
TRBV5-1	once	17	TRBJ2-1	NA	CASSLVGGGPSYNEQFF	TGCGCCAGCAGCTTGGTAGGGGGAGGGCCCTCCTACAATGAGCAGTTCTTC
TRBV7-3	NA	15	TRBJ2-1	TRBD2	CASSARLAEYNEQFF	TGTGCCAGCAGCGCCCGACTAGCGGAATACAATGAGCAGTTCTTC
TRBV6-5	NA	14	TRBJ2-7	TRBD2	CASSPAGFTYEQYF	TGTGCCAGCAGTCCAGCGGGGTTTACCTACGAGCAGTACTTC
TRBV28	NA	13	TRBJ2-5	NA	CASIAGLGETQYF	TGTGCCAGCATTGCGGGCCTGGGCGAGACCCAGTACTTC
TRBV4-1	NA	16	TRBJ2-3	NA	CASSLSWGRNSDTQYF	TGCGCCAGCAGCCTAAGCTGGGGGAGGAACTCAGATACGCAGTATTTT
TRBV5-1	NA	16	TRBJ2-1	TRBD2	CASSTGLAGIYNEQFF	TGCGCCAGCAGCACGGGACTAGCGGGGATCTACAATGAGCAGTTCTTC
TRBV7-9	NA	17	TRBJ1-2	NA	CASSPHGGGAEPYGYTF	TGTGCCAGCAGCCCCCACGGTGGTGGGGCCGAGCCCTATGGCTACACCTTC
TRBV5-1	NA	13	TRBJ2-7	NA	CASSLGDDYEQYF	TGCGCCAGCAGCTTGGGGGACGACTACGAGCAGTACTTC
TRBV7-2	NA	16	TRBJ1-2	TRBD1	CASSDQQGKVGGGYTF	TGTGCCAGCAGCGACCAACAGGGGAAAGTAGGTGGTGGCTACACCTTC
TRBV7-9	NA	16	TRBJ2-5	TRBD2	CASSSGLAGIWETQYF	TGTGCCAGCAGCTCCGGACTAGCGGGAATATGGGAGACCCAGTACTTC
TRBV19	NA	16	TRBJ1-3	NA	CASSIPRMDSGNTIYF	TGTGCCAGTAGTATCCCTCGGATGGACTCTGGAAACACCATATATTTT
TRBV11-2	NA	14	TRBJ1-1	NA	CASSLGAGNTEAFF	TGTGCCAGCAGCTTAGGGGCCGGGAACACTGAAGCTTTCTTT
TRBV6-5	NA	16	TRBJ2-1	TRBD2	CASSYSGGSSYNEQFF	TGTGCCAGCAGTTACTCGGGCGGGAGCTCCTACAATGAGCAGTTCTTC
TRBV7-3	NA	14	TRBJ2-6	NA	CASSSRRGANVLTF	TGTGCCAGCAGCTCACGCCGTGGGGCCAACGTCCTGACTTTC
TRBV28	NA	15	TRBJ1-5	NA	CASSFRGRSNQPQHF	TGTGCCAGCAGTTTCAGGGGCAGGAGCAATCAGCCCCAGCATTTT
TRBV7-3	many	13	TRBJ1-2	TRBD1	CASSKDRVGGYTF	TGTGCCAGCAGCAAGGACAGGGTTGGCGGCTACACCTTC
TRBV23-1	NA	15	TRBJ2-7	TRBD2	CASSQSSSGSYEQYF	TGCGCCAGCAGTCAATCATCTAGCGGGAGTTACGAGCAGTACTTC
TRBV11-3	NA	16	TRBJ2-1	TRBD2	CASSPGTSGSYNEQFF	TGTGCCAGCAGCCCCGGGACTAGCGGTTCTTACAATGAGCAGTTCTTC
TRBV11-2	NA	14	TRBJ2-7	NA	CASSLYQGSYEQYF	TGTGCCAGCAGCTTATACCAGGGATCCTACGAGCAGTACTTC
TRBV7-2	NA	15	TRBJ2-5	NA	CASSLAFGGERTQYF	TGTGCCAGCAGCTTAGCCTTCGGCGGGGAGCGGACCCAGTACTTC